This TCR beta chain comes out of a study of cytomegalovirus exposure and HLA in healthy donors. In the PCR, 60 Vbeta and 13 Jbeta primers were used. Profiling relied on immunoSEQ multiplex PCR, and the TCRdb table lists in-frame clones only, not all of them. The sample has around 120,000 clones, about three quarters seen once. Nominal health characterized the donors when sampled, though unrecorded immune exposures were likely. The germline V gene has CDR1 SGHRS and CDR2 YFSETQ. CDR3 size: 16 residues. V was cut by 1 base and J by 4 bases, with 14 bases left in between. V gene TRBV5-1 combines with J gene TRBJ2-2; D is possibly TRBD2 (5 bases). Sequenced material: PBMCs. This TCR was recovered from a human donor in good health. CDR3 nucleotide sequence: TGCGCCAGCAGCTTGAATACGGGGTCGGGCACCGGGGAGCTGTTTTTT. Amino acid sequence: CASSLNTGSGTGELFF.